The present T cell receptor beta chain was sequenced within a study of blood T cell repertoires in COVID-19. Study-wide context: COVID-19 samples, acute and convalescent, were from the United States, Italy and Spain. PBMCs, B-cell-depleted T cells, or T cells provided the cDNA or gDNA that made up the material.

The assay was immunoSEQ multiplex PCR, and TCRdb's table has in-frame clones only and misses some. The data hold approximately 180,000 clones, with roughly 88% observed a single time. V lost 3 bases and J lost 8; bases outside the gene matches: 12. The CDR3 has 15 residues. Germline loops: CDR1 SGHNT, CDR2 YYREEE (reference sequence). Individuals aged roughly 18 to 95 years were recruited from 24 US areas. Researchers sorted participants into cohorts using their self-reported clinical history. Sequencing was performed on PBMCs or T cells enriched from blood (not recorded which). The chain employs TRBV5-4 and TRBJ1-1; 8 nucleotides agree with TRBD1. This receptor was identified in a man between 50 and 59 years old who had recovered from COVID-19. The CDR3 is CASSSPLGTGAEAFF. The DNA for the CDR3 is TGTGCCAGCAGCTCTCCGCTTGGGACAGGCGCCGAAGCTTTCTTT. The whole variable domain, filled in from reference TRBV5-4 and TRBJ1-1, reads ETGVTQSPTHLIKTRGQQVTLRCSSQSGHNTVSWYQQALGQGPQFIFQYYREEENGRGNFPPRFSGLQFPNYSSELNVNALELDDSALYLCASSSPLGTGAEAFFGQGTRLTVV.